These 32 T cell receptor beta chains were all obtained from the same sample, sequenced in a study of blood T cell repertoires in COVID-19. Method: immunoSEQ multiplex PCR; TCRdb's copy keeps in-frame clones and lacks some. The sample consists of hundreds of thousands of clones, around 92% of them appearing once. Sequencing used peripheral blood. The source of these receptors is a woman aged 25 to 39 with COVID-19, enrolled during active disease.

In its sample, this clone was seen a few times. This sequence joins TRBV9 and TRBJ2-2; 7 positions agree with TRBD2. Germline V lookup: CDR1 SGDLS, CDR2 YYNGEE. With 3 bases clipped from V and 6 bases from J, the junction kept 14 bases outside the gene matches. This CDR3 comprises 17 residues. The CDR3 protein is CASSEETGLGGSGELFF. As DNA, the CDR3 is TGTGCCAGCAGCGAGGAGACCGGACTAGGCGGGTCCGGGGAGCTGTTTTTT.

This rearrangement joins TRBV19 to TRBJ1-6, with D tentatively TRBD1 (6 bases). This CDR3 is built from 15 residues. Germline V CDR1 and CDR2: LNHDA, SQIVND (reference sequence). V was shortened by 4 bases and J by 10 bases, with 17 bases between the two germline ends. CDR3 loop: CASSTSWDKWSPLHF. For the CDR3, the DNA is TGTGCCAGTAGTACATCCTGGGACAAATGGTCACCCCTCCACTTT.

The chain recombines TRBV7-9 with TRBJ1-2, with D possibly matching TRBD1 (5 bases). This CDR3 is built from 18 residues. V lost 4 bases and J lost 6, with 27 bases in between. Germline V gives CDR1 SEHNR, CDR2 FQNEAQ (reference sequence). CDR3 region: CASSSDLLGGSSWDGYTF. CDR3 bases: TGTGCCAGCAGCTCCGATCTCTTGGGGGGATCCTCTTGGGATGGCTACACCTTC.

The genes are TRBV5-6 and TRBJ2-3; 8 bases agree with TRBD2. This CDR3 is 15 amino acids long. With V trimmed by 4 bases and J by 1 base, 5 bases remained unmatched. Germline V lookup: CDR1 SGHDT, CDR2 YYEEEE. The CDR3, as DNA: TGTGCCAGCAGCCTGGGACTAGGAGGCACAGATACGCAGTATTTT. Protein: CASSLGLGGTDTQYF.

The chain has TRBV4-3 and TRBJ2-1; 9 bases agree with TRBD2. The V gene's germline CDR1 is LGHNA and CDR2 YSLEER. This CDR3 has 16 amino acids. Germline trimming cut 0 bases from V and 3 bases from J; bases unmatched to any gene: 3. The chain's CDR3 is CASSQELAGGYNEQFF. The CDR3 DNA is TGCGCCAGCAGCCAAGAACTAGCGGGTGGCTACAATGAGCAGTTCTTC.

Here the CDR3 reads CASSTGQERNYGYTF. As DNA, the CDR3 is TGTGCCAGCAGCACAGGACAGGAACGAAACTATGGCTACACCTTC. The rearrangement uses TRBV7-2 and TRBJ1-2; 7 bases fit TRBD1. This CDR3 has 15 amino acids. Trimming took 5 bases from V and 2 from J; bases not matched to a gene: 8. Germline V CDR1 and CDR2: SGHTA, FQGNSA.

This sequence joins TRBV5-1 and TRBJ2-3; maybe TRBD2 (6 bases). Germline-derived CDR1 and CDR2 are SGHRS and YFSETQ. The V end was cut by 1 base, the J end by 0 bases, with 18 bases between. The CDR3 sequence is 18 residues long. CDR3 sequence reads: CASSLWGVGTSSTDTQYF. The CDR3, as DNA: TGCGCCAGCAGCTTGTGGGGGGTCGGAACTTCTAGCACAGATACGCAGTATTTT.

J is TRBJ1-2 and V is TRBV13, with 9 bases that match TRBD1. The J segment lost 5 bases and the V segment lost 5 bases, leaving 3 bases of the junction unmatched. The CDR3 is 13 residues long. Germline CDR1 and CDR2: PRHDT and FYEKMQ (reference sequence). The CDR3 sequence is CASSQTGGYGYTF. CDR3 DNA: TGTGCCAGCAGCCAGACAGGGGGTTATGGCTACACCTTC.

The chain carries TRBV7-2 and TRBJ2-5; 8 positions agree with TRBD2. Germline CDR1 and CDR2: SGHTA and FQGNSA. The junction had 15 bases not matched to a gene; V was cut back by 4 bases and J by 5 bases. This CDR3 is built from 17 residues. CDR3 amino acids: CASSSSTRGGPGETQYF. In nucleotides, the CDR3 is TGTGCCAGCAGCTCATCGACCCGGGGGGGCCCGGGTGAGACCCAGTACTTC.

The CDR3 DNA follows: TGTGCCAGCAGCCTCGAGGGGGGATACAGGGGCGATTACGAGCAGTACGTC. Amino acids: CASSLEGGYRGDYEQYV. V and J are TRBV5-6 and TRBJ2-7; D is possibly TRBD1 (7 bases). The V end was cut by 4 bases, the J end by 4 bases, with 24 bases between. Germline CDR1 SGHDT, CDR2 YYEEEE. The CDR3 contains 17 residues.

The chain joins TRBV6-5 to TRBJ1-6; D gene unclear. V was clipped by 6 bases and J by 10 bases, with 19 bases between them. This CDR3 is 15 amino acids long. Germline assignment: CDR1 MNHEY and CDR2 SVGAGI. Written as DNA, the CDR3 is TGTGCCAGCAGCGTATCGACTGCGGTAGGCTCACCCCTCCACTTT. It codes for CASSVSTAVGSPLHF.

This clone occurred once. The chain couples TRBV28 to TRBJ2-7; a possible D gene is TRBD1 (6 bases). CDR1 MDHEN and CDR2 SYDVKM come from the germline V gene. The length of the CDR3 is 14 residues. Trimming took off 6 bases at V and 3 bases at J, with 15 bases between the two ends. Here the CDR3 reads CASSLGHGGYEQYF. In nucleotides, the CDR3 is TGTGCCAGCAGCCTGGGACACGGCGGCTACGAGCAGTACTTC.

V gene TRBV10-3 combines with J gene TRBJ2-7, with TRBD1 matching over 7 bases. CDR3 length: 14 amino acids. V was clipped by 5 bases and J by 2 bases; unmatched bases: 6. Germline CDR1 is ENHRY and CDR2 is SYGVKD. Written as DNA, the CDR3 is TGTGCCATCAGTCGGGACAGCGGACCCTACGAGCAGTACTTC. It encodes CAISRDSGPYEQYF.

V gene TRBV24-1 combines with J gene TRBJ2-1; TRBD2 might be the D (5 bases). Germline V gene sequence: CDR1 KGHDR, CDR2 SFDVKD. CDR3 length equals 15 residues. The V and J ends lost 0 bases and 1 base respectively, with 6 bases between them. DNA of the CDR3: TGTGCCACCAGTGATTTGGGGAGTTCCTACAATGAGCAGTTCTTC. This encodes CATSDLGSSYNEQFF.

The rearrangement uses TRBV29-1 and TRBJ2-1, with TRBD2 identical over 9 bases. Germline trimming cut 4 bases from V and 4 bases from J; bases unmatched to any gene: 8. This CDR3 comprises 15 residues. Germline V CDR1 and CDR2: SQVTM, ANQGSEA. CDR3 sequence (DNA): TGCAGCGTTGCGCGGGGTCTAGCGGGGTACAATGAGCAGTTCTTC. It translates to CSVARGLAGYNEQFF.

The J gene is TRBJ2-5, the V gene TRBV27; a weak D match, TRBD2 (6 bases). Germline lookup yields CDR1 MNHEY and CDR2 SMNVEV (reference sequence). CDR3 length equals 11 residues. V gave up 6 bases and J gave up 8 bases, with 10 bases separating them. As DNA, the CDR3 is TGTGCCAGCAGGGGAGGTCCTACCCAGTACTTC. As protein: CASRGGPTQYF.

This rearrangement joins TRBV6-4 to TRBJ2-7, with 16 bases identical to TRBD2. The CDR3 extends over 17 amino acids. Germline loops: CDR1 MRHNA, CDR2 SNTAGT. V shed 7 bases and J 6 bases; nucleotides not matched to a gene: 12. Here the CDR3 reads CASNQRGTSGRASEQYV. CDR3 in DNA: TGTGCCAGCAATCAACGCGGGACTAGCGGGAGGGCCTCCGAGCAGTACGTC.

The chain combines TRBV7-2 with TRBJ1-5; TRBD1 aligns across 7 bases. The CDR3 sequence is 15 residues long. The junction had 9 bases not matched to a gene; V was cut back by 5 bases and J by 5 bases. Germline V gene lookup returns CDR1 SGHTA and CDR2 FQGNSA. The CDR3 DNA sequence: TGTGCCAGCAGCATACGACAGGGATGGGATCAGCCCCAGCATTTT. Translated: CASSIRQGWDQPQHF. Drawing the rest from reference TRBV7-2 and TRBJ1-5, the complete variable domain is GAGVSQSPSNKVTEKGKDVELRCDPISGHTALYWYRQSLGQGLEFLIYFQGNSAPDKSGLPSDRFSAERTGGSVSTLTIQRTQQEDSAVYLCASSIRQGWDQPQHFGDGTRLSIL.

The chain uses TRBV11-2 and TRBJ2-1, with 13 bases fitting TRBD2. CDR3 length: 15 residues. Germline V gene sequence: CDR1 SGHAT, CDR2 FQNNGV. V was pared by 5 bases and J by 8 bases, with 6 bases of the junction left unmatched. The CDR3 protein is CASSQLAGGWYEQFF. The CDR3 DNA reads TGTGCCAGCAGCCAACTAGCGGGGGGGTGGTATGAGCAGTTCTTC.

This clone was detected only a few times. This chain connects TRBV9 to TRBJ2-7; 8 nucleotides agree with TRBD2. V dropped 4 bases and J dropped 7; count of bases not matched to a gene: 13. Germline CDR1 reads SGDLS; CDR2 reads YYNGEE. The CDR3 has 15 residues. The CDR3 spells CASSIRTSSLREQYF. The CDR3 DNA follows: TGTGCCAGCAGCATCCGGACTAGCTCTTTAAGGGAGCAGTACTTC.

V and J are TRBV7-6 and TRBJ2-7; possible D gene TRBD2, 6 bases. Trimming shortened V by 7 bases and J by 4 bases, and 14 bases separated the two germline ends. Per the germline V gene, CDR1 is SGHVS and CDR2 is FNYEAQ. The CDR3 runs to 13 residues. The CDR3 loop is CASTGLASYEQYV. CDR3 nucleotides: TGTGCCAGCACGGGACTCGCAAGTTACGAGCAGTACGTC.

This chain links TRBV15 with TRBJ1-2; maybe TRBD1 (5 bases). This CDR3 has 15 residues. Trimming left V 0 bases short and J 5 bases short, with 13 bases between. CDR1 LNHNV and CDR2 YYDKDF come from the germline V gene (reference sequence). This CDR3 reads CATSREREQGYGYTF. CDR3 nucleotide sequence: TGTGCCACCAGCAGAGAGCGTGAGCAGGGATATGGCTACACCTTC.

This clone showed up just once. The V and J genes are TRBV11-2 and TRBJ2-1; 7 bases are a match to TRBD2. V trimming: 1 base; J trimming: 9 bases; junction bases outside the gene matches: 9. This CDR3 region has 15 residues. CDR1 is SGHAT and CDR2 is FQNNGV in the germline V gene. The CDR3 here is CASSLGSAGEVEQFF. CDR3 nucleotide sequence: TGTGCCAGCAGCTTAGGTTCGGCGGGAGAGGTTGAGCAGTTCTTC.

CDR3 DNA sequence: TGTGCCAGCAGCTTAGTTTTGCCGCGGGACACTGAAGCTTTCTTT. Translating it yields CASSLVLPRDTEAFF. The J gene is TRBJ1-1, the V gene TRBV7-9; no clear D. V was shortened by 1 base and J by 3 bases, with 12 bases between the two germline ends. The CDR3 totals 15 residues. CDR1 SEHNR and CDR2 FQNEAQ come from the germline V gene (reference sequence).

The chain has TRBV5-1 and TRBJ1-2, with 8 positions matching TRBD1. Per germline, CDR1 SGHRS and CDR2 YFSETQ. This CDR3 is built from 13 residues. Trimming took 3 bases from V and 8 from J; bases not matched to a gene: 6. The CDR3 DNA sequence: TGCGCCAGCAGCTCCCAGGGGGCTGACGGCTACACCTTC. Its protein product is CASSSQGADGYTF.

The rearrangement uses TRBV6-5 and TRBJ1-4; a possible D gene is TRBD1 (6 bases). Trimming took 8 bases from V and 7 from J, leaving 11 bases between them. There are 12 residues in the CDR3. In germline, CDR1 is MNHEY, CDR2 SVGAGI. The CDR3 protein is CASRTVGEKLFF. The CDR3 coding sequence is TGTGCCAGCCGGACAGTTGGTGAAAAACTGTTTTTT.

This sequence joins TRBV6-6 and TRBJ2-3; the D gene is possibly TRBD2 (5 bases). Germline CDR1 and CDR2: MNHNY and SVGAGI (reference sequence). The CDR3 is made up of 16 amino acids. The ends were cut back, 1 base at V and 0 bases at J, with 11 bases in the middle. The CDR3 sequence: CASSYFRETSTDTQYF. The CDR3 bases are TGTGCCAGCAGTTACTTTAGGGAGACTAGCACAGATACGCAGTATTTT.

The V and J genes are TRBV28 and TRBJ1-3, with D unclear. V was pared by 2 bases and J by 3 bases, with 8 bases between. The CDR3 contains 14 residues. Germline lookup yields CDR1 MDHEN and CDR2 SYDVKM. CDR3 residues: CASSLSGSGNTIYF. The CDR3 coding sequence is TGTGCCAGCAGTTTAAGTGGTAGTGGAAACACCATATATTTT. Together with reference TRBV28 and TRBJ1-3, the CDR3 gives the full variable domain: DVKVTQSSRYLVKRTGEKVFLECVQDMDHENMFWYRQDPGLGLRLIYFSYDVKMKEKGDIPEGYSVSREKKERFSLILESASTNQTSMYLCASSLSGSGNTIYFGEGSWLTVV.

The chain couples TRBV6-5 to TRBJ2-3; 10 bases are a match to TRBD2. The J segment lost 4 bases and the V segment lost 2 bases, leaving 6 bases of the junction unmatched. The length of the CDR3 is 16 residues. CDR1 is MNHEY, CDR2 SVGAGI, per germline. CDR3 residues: CASSYQKRGGADTQYF. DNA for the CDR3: TGTGCCAGCAGTTACCAAAAGCGGGGGGGCGCAGATACGCAGTATTTT.

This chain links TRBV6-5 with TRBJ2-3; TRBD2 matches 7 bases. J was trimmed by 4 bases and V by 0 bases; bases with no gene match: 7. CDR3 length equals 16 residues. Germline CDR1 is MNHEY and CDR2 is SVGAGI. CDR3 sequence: CASSYSSGGGPDTQYF. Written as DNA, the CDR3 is TGTGCCAGCAGTTACTCGTCCGGCGGGGGACCAGATACGCAGTATTTT.

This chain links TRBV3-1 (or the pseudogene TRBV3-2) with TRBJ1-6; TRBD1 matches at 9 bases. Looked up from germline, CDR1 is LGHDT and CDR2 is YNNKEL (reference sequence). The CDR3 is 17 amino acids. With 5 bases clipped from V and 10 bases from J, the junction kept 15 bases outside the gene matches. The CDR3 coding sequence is TGTGCCAGCAGCGAAGGAAGTAGGGACAGGGAGGGCTCACCCCTCCACTTT. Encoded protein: CASSEGSRDREGSPLHF.

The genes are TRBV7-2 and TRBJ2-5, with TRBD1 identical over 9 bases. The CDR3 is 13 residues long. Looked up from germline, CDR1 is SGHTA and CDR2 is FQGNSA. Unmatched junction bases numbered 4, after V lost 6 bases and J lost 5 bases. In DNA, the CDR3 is TGTGCCAGCAGACAGGGGGCGCGGGAGACCCAGTACTTC. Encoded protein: CASRQGARETQYF. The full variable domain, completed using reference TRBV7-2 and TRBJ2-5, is GAGVSQSPSNKVTEKGKDVELRCDPISGHTALYWYRQSLGQGLEFLIYFQGNSAPDKSGLPSDRFSAERTGGSVSTLTIQRTQQEDSAVYLCASRQGARETQYFGPGTRLLVL.